These 11 T cell receptor beta chains originate from one sample sequenced in a study of blood T cell repertoires in COVID-19. Produced via immunoSEQ multiplex PCR; TCRdb's table is partial and in-frame only. Of approximately 74,000 clones listed, roughly 86% are singletons. Input material: peripheral blood. The receptor set was obtained from a woman aged 55-70 years with acute or convalescent COVID-19.

The chain carries TRBV6-5 and TRBJ1-4; TRBD1 agrees at 9 bases. V shed 6 bases and J 7 bases; nucleotides not matched to a gene: 6. The CDR3 covers 14 residues. Germline V lookup: CDR1 MNHEY, CDR2 SVGAGI. The CDR3 DNA follows: TGTGCCAGCAGAAGGACAGGGGCAGGTGAAAAACTGTTTTTT. Residues: CASRRTGAGEKLFF.

The gene calls are TRBV30 and TRBJ2-1, with 8 bases aligning to TRBD2. CDR3 size: 14 residues. From germline, CDR1 is GTSNPN and CDR2 SVGIG (reference sequence). Trimming took 3 bases from V and 0 from J; bases not matched to a gene: 1. The CDR3 is CAWRRGGSYNEQFF. In DNA, the CDR3 is TGTGCCTGGAGACGGGGGGGCTCCTACAATGAGCAGTTCTTC.

The gene calls are TRBV14 and TRBJ2-2, with D possibly matching TRBD1 (5 bases). Germline V gene sequence: CDR1 SGHDN, CDR2 FVKESK. This CDR3 comprises 15 residues. V dropped 4 bases and J dropped 5 bases, with 14 bases sitting between them. CDR3 coding DNA: TGTGCCAGCAGCCTTAGCTACAAGGGGACCGGGGAGCTGTTTTTT. Translating gives CASSLSYKGTGELFF.

The chain couples TRBV11-3 to TRBJ2-1; a possible D gene is TRBD1 (5 bases). The CDR3 covers 13 residues. Germline assignment: CDR1 SGHNT and CDR2 YENEEA. The ends were cut back, 1 base at V and 8 bases at J, with 9 bases in the middle. Here the CDR3 reads CASSLGAGHEQFF. CDR3 DNA sequence: TGTGCCAGCAGCTTAGGGGCAGGGCATGAGCAGTTCTTC. The variable domain in full, completed from reference TRBV11-3 and TRBJ2-1, reads EAGVVQSPRYKIIEKKQPVAFWCNPISGHNTLYWYLQNLGQGPELLIRYENEEAVDDSQLPKDRFSAERLKGVDSTLKIQPAELGDSAVYLCASSLGAGHEQFFGPGTRLTVL.

The rearrangement links TRBV6-1 to TRBJ1-1; perhaps TRBD1 as D (5 bases). CDR1 and CDR2 (germline): MNHNS, SASEGT. V dropped 2 bases and J dropped 2 bases, with 12 bases sitting between them. The CDR3 runs 15 residues. CDR3 loop: CASSEFLGQNTEAFF. For the CDR3, the DNA is TGTGCCAGCAGTGAATTCCTAGGACAAAACACTGAAGCTTTCTTT.

The chain carries TRBV28 and TRBJ2-2; 8 positions agree with TRBD2. Germline V CDR1 and CDR2: MDHEN, SYDVKM. The CDR3 sequence is 17 residues long. With V trimmed by 4 bases and J by 1 base, 8 bases remained unmatched. This CDR3 reads CASSSSRTSWNTGELFF. CDR3 bases: TGTGCCAGCAGTTCCTCCCGGACTAGCTGGAACACCGGGGAGCTGTTTTTT.

The CDR3 reads CASSLGALASSGELFF. CDR3 DNA sequence: TGTGCCAGCAGCTTAGGGGCCTTGGCATCGTCCGGGGAGCTGTTTTTT. The chain is built from TRBV11-2 and TRBJ2-2; no definite D call. Looked up from germline, CDR1 is SGHAT and CDR2 is FQNNGV. The length of the CDR3 is 16 residues. The ends were cut back, 1 base at V and 6 bases at J, with 15 bases in the middle.

V and J are TRBV4-3 and TRBJ2-3, with 7 positions matching TRBD2. The CDR3 runs 16 residues. V dropped 1 base and J dropped 1; count of bases not matched to a gene: 5. CDR1 is LGHNA and CDR2 is YSLEER in the germline V gene. CDR3 amino acids: CASSQGRTRRTDTQYF. The CDR3 DNA is TGCGCCAGCAGCCAAGGTAGGACTAGACGCACAGATACGCAGTATTTT.

V usage is TRBV28 and J usage is TRBJ1-1; weak D call: TRBD1 (6 bases). CDR1 MDHEN and CDR2 SYDVKM come from the germline V gene. The CDR3 runs 14 residues. V was pared by 5 bases and J by 5 bases, with 15 bases between. The CDR3 reads CASSAPPTGTEAFF. DNA for the CDR3: TGTGCCAGCAGTGCGCCACCGACAGGTACTGAAGCTTTCTTT. Full variable domain (remainder filled in from reference TRBV28 and TRBJ1-1): DVKVTQSSRYLVKRTGEKVFLECVQDMDHENMFWYRQDPGLGLRLIYFSYDVKMKEKGDIPEGYSVSREKKERFSLILESASTNQTSMYLCASSAPPTGTEAFFGQGTRLTVV.

This chain joins TRBV29-1 and TRBJ2-1; D is perhaps TRBD2 (5 bases). Trimming removed 1 base at V and 7 bases at J, with 14 bases between. Germline CDR1 SQVTM, CDR2 ANQGSEA. This CDR3 has 14 amino acids. CDR3 protein: CSVEGGEVQNEQFF. Here the CDR3 DNA reads TGCAGCGTTGAAGGGGGAGAAGTACAAAATGAGCAGTTCTTC.

In this sample, this clone turned up a few times. The V call is TRBV7-2, the J call TRBJ1-2; 9 bases are a match to TRBD1. V dropped 1 base and J dropped 4; count of bases not matched to a gene: 1. The CDR3 has 14 amino acids. Per the germline V gene, CDR1 is SGHTA and CDR2 is FQGNSA. CDR3 protein: CASSLGDRVYGYTF. As DNA, the CDR3 is TGTGCCAGCAGCTTAGGGGACAGGGTCTATGGCTACACCTTC.